This TCR beta chain comes out of a study of blood T cell repertoires in COVID-19. Seattle participants joined during active infection and were tracked over time. Produced via immunoSEQ multiplex PCR; TCRdb's table is partial and in-frame only. The data contain about 160,000 clones, 65% to 90% of them seen just once; the ten biggest clones take up more than 6%. The V gene lost 8 bases and the J gene lost 5 bases, with 10 bases spanning the gap. Germline CDR1 MNHEY, CDR2 SVGAGI. The CDR3 spans 11 residues. The TCR originated in a woman aged 40 to 50 with COVID-19, enrolled during active disease. The sample consisted of peripheral blood. The rearrangement joins TRBV6-5 to TRBJ2-7; D gene ambiguous. The DNA of the CDR3 is TGTGCCAGCTCATGGCACCACGAGCAGTACTTC. Translated, it gives CASSWHHEQYF.